These 8 T cell receptor beta chains share one sample of origin, sequenced in a study of blood T cell repertoires in COVID-19. TCRdb's table, derived via immunoSEQ multiplex PCR, lists solely in-frame clones and lacks some. Of over 85,000 clones in the sample, 70% to 80% were seen once. Sequencing was carried out using peripheral blood. These receptors were collected from a woman aged 55-75 years with acute or convalescent COVID-19.

This chain uses TRBV28 with TRBJ1-5; perhaps TRBD1 as D (5 bases). V lost 7 bases, J lost 12 bases, and 16 bases lay in between. The CDR3 is 12 amino acids. In germline, CDR1 is MDHEN, CDR2 SYDVKM. The DNA for the CDR3 is TGTGCCAGCACCCAGAGTCAGGGTCTCCAGCATTTT. It codes for CASTQSQGLQHF.

The V gene is TRBV20-1, the J gene TRBJ1-6; no firm D call. Germline assignment: CDR1 DFQATT and CDR2 SNEGSKA (reference sequence). The CDR3 loop spans 11 amino acids. V lost 3 bases and J lost 10, with 7 bases in between. The CDR3 DNA reads TGCAGTGCTAGCAAGGAGTCACCCCTCCACTTT. Protein sequence: CSASKESPLHF.

V and J are TRBV15 and TRBJ2-7, with unresolved D. The CDR3 is made up of 13 amino acids. V was shortened by 1 base and J by 7 bases, with 11 bases between the two germline ends. Germline-derived CDR1 and CDR2 are LNHNV and YYDKDF (reference sequence). The CDR3 coding sequence is TGTGCCACCAGCAGAGGATCCTCAGGAGAGCAGTACTTC. Protein product: CATSRGSSGEQYF.

The chain couples TRBV18 to TRBJ1-2; D is possibly TRBD1 (6 bases). CDR1 and CDR2 from the germline V gene are KGHSH and LQKENI. V lost 3 bases and J 5 bases, leaving 22 bases between the germline ends. The length of the CDR3 is 17 residues. This CDR3 is CASSPRPGRGREYGYTF. Written as DNA, the CDR3 is TGTGCCAGCTCACCCCGACCCGGCAGGGGACGGGAATATGGCTACACCTTC.

The chain uses TRBV5-1 and TRBJ1-4, with a tentative D call TRBD1 (6 bases). CDR3 length: 14 residues. Between the trimmed V and J ends, which lost 5 bases and 4 bases, there was a span of 12 bases. From germline, CDR1 is SGHRS and CDR2 YFSETQ. CDR3 sequence: CASSPGEGNEKLFF. CDR3 coding DNA: TGCGCCAGCAGTCCAGGGGAGGGTAATGAAAAACTGTTTTTT.

The V gene is TRBV10-2, the J gene TRBJ1-2; D gene ambiguous. Germline CDR1 and CDR2: WSHSY and SAAADI. V lost 0 bases and J 3 bases, leaving 5 bases between the germline ends. This CDR3 is 13 amino acids long. The CDR3 loop is CASSESADYGYTF. In DNA form, the CDR3 reads TGCGCCAGCAGTGAGTCGGCGGACTATGGCTACACCTTC.

The chain couples TRBV12-3 or TRBV12-4 to TRBJ1-5; D possibly corresponds to TRBD1 (5 bases). Trimming shortened V by 9 bases and J by 7 bases, and 16 bases separated the two germline ends. The CDR3 has 13 amino acids. CDR3 sequence (DNA): TGTGCCAGTCTGGCGGGGGGTGGCCAGCCCCAGCATTTT. It yields the protein CASLAGGGQPQHF.

The chain uses TRBV14 and TRBJ1-3; 7 positions agree with TRBD1. This CDR3 region has 16 residues. Unmatched junction bases numbered 11, after V lost 5 bases and J lost 4 bases. The V gene's germline CDR1 is SGHDN and CDR2 FVKESK. CDR3 in DNA: TGTGCCAGCAGCTTCCTAATGGACAGGCCCGGAAACACCATATATTTT. It encodes CASSFLMDRPGNTIYF.